One and the same sample provided the 24 T cell receptor beta chains below, sequenced in a study of T-cell reconstitution after alpha-beta-depleted transplantation in children. A TCRbeta library incorporating unique molecular identifiers was prepared. Via MiXCR, TCRdb re-called the PCR reads, giving one row per CDR3 protein. The sample includes 200,000 to 250,000 distinct CDR3 sequences, 8% to 10% of them seen just once. The starting material was PBMCs from the stem cell graft donor, obtained from the stem cell graft. These receptors were collected from a human donor who donated a stem cell graft to a child with acute lymphoblastic leukemia.

The rearrangement uses TRBV7-2 and TRBJ2-1, with D unclear. CDR3 length equals 13 residues. Germline assignment: CDR1 SGHTA and CDR2 FQGNSA. Trimming removed 4 bases from V and 4 bases from J, with 8 bases in between. This CDR3 is CASSSLQYNEQFF. Written as DNA, the CDR3 is TGTGCCAGCAGCTCCCTCCAATACAATGAGCAGTTCTTC.

This chain uses TRBV7-6 with TRBJ1-3; D uncertain. V was shortened by 5 bases and J by 0 bases, with 17 bases between the two germline ends. The CDR3 length is 17 residues. Germline V lookup: CDR1 SGHVS, CDR2 FNYEAQ. The CDR3 loop reads CASSTRVGHYSGNTIYF. The CDR3 DNA is TGTGCCAGCAGCACAAGGGTCGGGCATTACTCTGGAAACACCATATATTTT. Drawing the rest from reference TRBV7-6 and TRBJ1-3, the complete variable domain is GAGVSQSPRYKVTKRGQDVALRCDPISGHVSLYWYRQALGQGPEFLTYFNYEAQQDKSGLPNDRFSAERPEGSISTLTIQRTEQRDSAMYRCASSTRVGHYSGNTIYFGEGSWLTVV.

This clonotype showed up many times. The chain links TRBV5-1 to TRBJ1-1; D unclear. The CDR3 runs to 13 residues. V shed 1 base and J shed 0 bases, with 4 bases lying between them. The germline CDR1 and CDR2 sequences are SGHRS and YFSETQ. The DNA of the CDR3 is TGCGCCAGCAGCTTGAGGGTGAACACTGAAGCTTTCTTT. The encoded protein is CASSLRVNTEAFF.

V is TRBV20-1 and J is TRBJ1-2; D not resolved. Looked up from germline, CDR1 is DFQATT and CDR2 is SNEGSKA (reference sequence). With 7 bases removed from V and 6 bases from J, the gap between germline ends came to 12 bases. The CDR3 has 11 residues. CDR3 DNA sequence: TGCAGTGGCTGGGAAAACAATGGCTACACCTTC. Encoded protein: CSGWENNGYTF.

This clonotype was picked up a small number of times. The chain employs TRBV6-1 and TRBJ1-1; D gene uncertain. The CDR3 has 13 residues. V was pared by 7 bases and J by 6 bases, with 15 bases between. Per germline, CDR1 MNHNS and CDR2 SASEGT. CDR3 nucleotide sequence: TGTGCCAGCACCGAAACAGAGAGGGCTGAAGCTTTCTTT. Translating it yields CASTETERAEAFF.

DNA of the CDR3: TGCGCCAGCACCCTGACCCCACCCACAAATGAGCAGTTCTTC. The encoded protein is CASTLTPPTNEQFF. V and J are TRBV5-1 and TRBJ2-1, with D unclear. This CDR3 has 14 residues. Germline CDR1 and CDR2: SGHRS and YFSETQ. V shed 6 bases and J shed 7 bases, with 17 bases lying between them.

This clonotype was recorded at least ten times. This rearrangement joins TRBV11-2 to TRBJ2-2; D is ambiguous. Germline CDR1 and CDR2: SGHAT and FQNNGV. V was pared by 5 bases and J by 9 bases, with 19 bases between. This CDR3 has 15 amino acids. CDR3 nucleotides: TGTGCCAGCAGCGCCTCAGGTTGGGGATCTAGGGAGCTGTTTTTT. Translation: CASSASGWGSRELFF.

There are a few counts of this clonotype. This chain uses TRBV27 with TRBJ2-1; TRBD2 matches 7 bases. This CDR3 has 19 amino acids. V was clipped by 7 bases and J by 0 bases; unmatched bases: 18. The germline V gene encodes CDR1 MNHEY and CDR2 SMNVEV (reference sequence). The CDR3, as DNA: TGTGCCAGCATCCTACGTGGCGGGGGATCGTTAAGCTCCTACAATGAGCAGTTCTTC. Translating gives CASILRGGGSLSSYNEQFF.

This clonotype was detected only a few times. The chain combines TRBV27 with TRBJ1-1; a possible D gene is TRBD1 (6 bases). The CDR3 runs to 12 residues. V lost 4 bases and J 7 bases, leaving 10 bases between the germline ends. The germline V gene encodes CDR1 MNHEY and CDR2 SMNVEV (reference sequence). The CDR3 bases are TGTGCCAGCAGTTCCGGGACATTTGAAGCTTTCTTT. Its translation: CASSSGTFEAFF.

As concerns this clonotype: A read error may be the cause here, since a much bigger clone is one base away. This sequence joins TRBV7-2 and TRBJ1-3; no clear D. V lost 4 bases and J 0 bases, leaving 10 bases between the germline ends. The CDR3 loop spans 15 amino acids. Germline V CDR1 and CDR2: SGHTA, FQGNSA. CDR3 DNA: TGTACCAGCAGCTGGATGACTTCCTCTGGAAACACCATATATTTT. Its protein product is CTSSWMTSSGNTIYF.

This clonotype was detected many times. The chain couples TRBV12-3 or TRBV12-4 to TRBJ2-1, with TRBD1 matching over 9 bases. Trimming at V came to 5 bases and at J to 3 bases, leaving 5 bases not matched to a gene. The CDR3 sequence is 15 residues long. CDR3 residues: CASSADRGDYNEQFF. The CDR3 DNA follows: TGTGCCAGCAGTGCCGACAGGGGGGACTACAATGAGCAGTTCTTC.

This clonotype was counted between two and nine times. V is TRBV7-2 and J is TRBJ2-7; D tentatively fits TRBD1 or TRBD2 (5 bases each). Trimming left V 1 base short and J 8 bases short, with 15 bases between. CDR1 and CDR2 from the germline V gene are SGHTA and FQGNSA. This CDR3 comprises 14 residues. As DNA, the CDR3 is TGTGCCAGCAGCTTAGTCCAAATCAGGGAGAAGCAGTACTTC. Translated: CASSLVQIREKQYF. Based on the CDR3 plus reference TRBV7-2 and TRBJ2-7, the full variable domain is GAGVSQSPSNKVTEKGKDVELRCDPISGHTALYWYRQSLGQGLEFLIYFQGNSAPDKSGLPSDRFSAERTGGSVSTLTIQRTQQEDSAVYLCASSLVQIREKQYFGPGTRLTVT.

At least ten counts were recorded for this clonotype. The chain joins TRBV10-1 to TRBJ2-1, with 7 nucleotides matching TRBD2. The CDR3 has 13 residues. Trimming removed 3 bases from V and 6 bases from J; junction bases left unmatched: 2. Germline CDR1 reads WNHNN; CDR2 reads SYGVQD (reference sequence). The CDR3: CASSDASGNEQFF. The CDR3 DNA is TGCGCCAGCAGTGATGCTAGCGGCAATGAGCAGTTCTTC.

This clonotype was picked up a small number of times. The rearrangement joins TRBV9 to TRBJ1-2, with D maybe TRBD1 (5 bases). The germline V and J ends were trimmed by 0 bases and 6 bases, with 15 bases remaining between them. The CDR3 runs 15 residues. Germline V gene lookup returns CDR1 SGDLS and CDR2 YYNGEE. CDR3 sequence reads: CASSVAGGQGDGYTF. CDR3 coding DNA: TGTGCCAGCAGCGTAGCGGGCGGGCAGGGAGATGGCTACACCTTC.

This clonotype was observed a handful of times. The rearrangement links TRBV3-1 to TRBJ1-4; 7 positions agree with TRBD1. V was clipped by 2 bases and J by 4 bases; unmatched bases: 7. The CDR3 is made up of 16 amino acids. In germline, CDR1 is LGHDT, CDR2 YNNKEL (reference sequence). In DNA, the CDR3 is TGTGCCAGCAGCCAATTCTTGGGACAGAATAATGAAAAACTGTTTTTT. Translating it yields CASSQFLGQNNEKLFF.

The gene calls are TRBV3-1 and TRBJ1-5, with D possibly matching TRBD1 (5 bases). This CDR3 comprises 19 residues. CDR1 and CDR2 (germline): LGHDT, YNNKEL (reference sequence). Between the trimmed V and J ends, which lost 8 bases and 0 bases, there was a span of 26 bases. The chain's CDR3 is CASCLERGLVDDSNQPQHF. CDR3 coding DNA: TGTGCCAGCTGCTTAGAGAGGGGTTTAGTAGACGATAGCAATCAGCCCCAGCATTTT.

This clonotype came up a few times. This chain joins TRBV4-2 and TRBJ2-3; D is possibly TRBD1 (7 bases). Germline V gene data show CDR1 as LGHNA and CDR2 as YNFKEQ. V lost 1 base and J lost 0, with 14 bases in between. The CDR3 runs 17 residues. The CDR3 nucleotides read TGTGCCAGCAGCCAAGCCGAGGAGGGGGCCAGCACAGATACGCAGTATTTT. It specifies CASSQAEEGASTDTQYF.

This clonotype was seen many times. The chain links TRBV2 to TRBJ2-2; 10 bases fit TRBD2. This CDR3 is built from 18 residues. Trimming took 4 bases from V and 4 from J; bases not matched to a gene: 12. Germline V gene data show CDR1 as SNHLY and CDR2 as FYNNEI. The CDR3: CASSGPPSGGVFTGELFF. CDR3 nucleotides: TGTGCCAGCAGTGGCCCCCCCAGCGGGGGGGTCTTCACCGGGGAGCTGTTTTTT.

The rearrangement joins TRBV3-1 to TRBJ1-1; D uncertain. The germline CDR1 and CDR2 sequences are LGHDT and YNNKEL (reference sequence). Trimming removed 1 base from V and 4 bases from J, with 13 bases in between. This CDR3 is built from 15 residues. For the CDR3, the DNA is TGTGCCAGCAGCCAAGTCGCGGGAATCGGCACTGAAGCTTTCTTT. Its protein product is CASSQVAGIGTEAFF.

This clonotype was seen repeatedly, ten times or more. The rearrangement joins TRBV7-8 to TRBJ2-1; 10 bases are a match to TRBD1. J lost 9 bases, V lost 5 bases, and 16 bases had no gene match. The CDR3 spans 17 residues. Germline CDR1 reads SGHVS; CDR2 reads FQNEAQ. CDR3 loop: CASSPSGPGQGQIEQFF. In DNA, the CDR3 is TGTGCCAGCAGCCCCTCCGGTCCGGGACAGGGGCAAATTGAGCAGTTCTTC.

This clonotype was recorded at least ten times. The rearrangement joins TRBV7-9 to TRBJ1-1; D might be TRBD1 (6 bases). The germline V gene encodes CDR1 SEHNR and CDR2 FQNEAQ (reference sequence). Trimming took off 2 bases at V and 1 base at J, with 8 bases between the two ends. CDR3 size: 14 residues. The CDR3 region has the DNA TGTGCCAGCAGCTTACTACAGGGGAACACTGAAGCTTTCTTT. This sequence encodes CASSLLQGNTEAFF.

The chain has TRBV7-9 and TRBJ2-3; D may be TRBD2 (6 bases). Germline loops: CDR1 SEHNR, CDR2 FQNEAQ (reference sequence). CDR3 length equals 14 residues. Trimming stripped 4 bases from V and 5 bases from J, with 13 bases between. The CDR3 nucleotides read TGTGCCAGCAGCTCTCGGACTAATGGAGATACGCAGTATTTT. Translating it yields CASSSRTNGDTQYF.

Many counts were recorded for this clonotype. This chain connects TRBV12-3 or TRBV12-4 to TRBJ2-1; the D gene is possibly TRBD1 (5 bases). The CDR3 is 15 residues long. Trimming removed 6 bases at V and 0 bases at J, with 12 bases between. The DNA for the CDR3 is TGTGCCAGCAGCCTCCGGACAAGCTCCTACAATGAGCAGTTCTTC. It encodes CASSLRTSSYNEQFF.

V gene TRBV11-2 combines with J gene TRBJ2-2, with 7 positions matching TRBD2. Trimming cost V 5 bases and J 3 bases; bases outside gene matches: 6. CDR3 size: 15 residues. The germline CDR1 and CDR2 sequences are SGHAT and FQNNGV. The CDR3 here is CASSLGGSYTGELFF. CDR3 DNA sequence: TGTGCCAGCAGCCTGGGGGGGTCCTACACCGGGGAGCTGTTTTTT.